This is a list of T cell receptor beta chains from one sample in a study of siplizumab effects on memory and regulatory T cells. The table came from immunoSEQ multiplex PCR; TCRdb's copy has only in-frame clones and leaves some out. The data hold approximately 40,000 clones, with 70% to 90% observed a single time. The sequenced sample was naive CD4+ T cells sorted from blood. The source is a human donor in good health. The CDR3 runs from the conserved cysteine through the conserved F or W. The order of the fields is D gene, V gene, J gene, CDR3 protein, CDR3 DNA. The D gene is left open where the match is weak.

NA	TRBV28	TRBJ1-2	CASSWTDTNYGYTF	TGTGCCAGCAGTTGGACGGACACTAACTATGGCTACACCTTC
TRBD2	TRBV6-4	TRBJ2-5	CASSDSGSGSWGETQYF	TGTGCCAGCAGTGACTCCGGTAGCGGGAGCTGGGGAGAGACCCAGTACTTC
NA	TRBV7-8	TRBJ1-3	CASSLTFRASQGNTIYF	TGTGCCAGCAGCTTAACGTTTAGGGCTTCCCAAGGAAACACCATATATTTT
TRBD1	TRBV10-3	TRBJ1-1	CAIGSEGAYTDTEAFF	TGTGCCATCGGATCCGAGGGGGCGTACACGGACACTGAAGCTTTCTTT
NA	TRBV6-5	TRBJ1-3	CASSFQGRGNTIYF	TGTGCCAGCAGTTTTCAGGGGAGGGGAAACACCATATATTTT
NA	TRBV11-2	TRBJ1-1	CASSFRQGLGAFF	TGTGCCAGCAGCTTTCGTCAGGGCCTCGGAGCTTTCTTT
TRBD1	TRBV6-1	TRBJ1-3	CASSQGQGAGNTIYF	TGTGCCAGCAGTCAAGGACAGGGCGCTGGAAACACCATATATTTT
NA	TRBV2	TRBJ2-1	CADRQDVNEQFF	TGTGCCGACCGACAGGACGTCAATGAGCAGTTCTTC
TRBD2	TRBV7-8	TRBJ2-7	CASSRGGSGGPSYEQYF	TGTGCCAGCAGCCGGGGAGGTAGCGGGGGACCCTCCTACGAGCAGTACTTC
NA	TRBV11-1	TRBJ2-7	CASSLALQAYEQYF	TGTGCCAGCAGCTTAGCGCTACAAGCCTACGAGCAGTACTTC